The 23 T cell receptor beta chains below all came from one sample that was sequenced in a study of graft-versus-host responses after intestinal transplantation (dated by TCRdb to about 2021). The library was obtained by the immunoSEQ multiplex PCR assay. TCRdb retrieved this table from immuneACCESS and kept in-frame rearrangements only. Not all clones are present; in checked studies, unresolved V genes account for under half, and no reason is known for the remainder. For this sample there are about 54,000 clones; about 89% appear just once. The ten largest make up less than 6.5% of the sample. The sequencing here drew on PBMCs, taken roughly 660 days after intestinal transplant. The receptors stem from a human patient who received an intestinal transplant, so some T cells may come from the graft donor.

The rearrangement uses TRBV6-1 and TRBJ2-1, with D possibly TRBD1 on 6 matching bases. The V and J ends lost 6 bases and 6 bases respectively, with 18 bases between them. The CDR3 is made up of 15 amino acids. CDR1 is MNHNS and CDR2 is SASEGT in the germline V gene. CDR3 protein: CASRQGAVGTNEQFF. Written as DNA, the CDR3 is TGTGCCAGCAGACAGGGAGCAGTTGGAACCAATGAGCAGTTCTTC.

The chain uses TRBV29-1 and TRBJ1-2; 11 bases match TRBD1. J gave up 4 bases and V 0 bases, and 10 bases lay outside the gene matches. The CDR3 has 17 residues. The germline V gene encodes CDR1 SQVTM and CDR2 ANQGSEA. CDR3 nucleotide sequence: TGCAGCGTTGAAGACCGGGACAGGGGGAGAGCCTCCTATGGCTACACCTTC. Its protein product is CSVEDRDRGRASYGYTF.

In its sample, this clone was seen once. This sequence joins TRBV11-3 and TRBJ2-1; maybe TRBD2 (6 bases). The V and J ends lost 3 bases and 6 bases respectively, with 9 bases between them. This CDR3 comprises 13 residues. The germline V gene encodes CDR1 SGHNT and CDR2 YENEEA. The CDR3 loop is CASSFSGGNEQFF. CDR3 in DNA: TGTGCCAGCAGCTTCTCCGGGGGCAATGAGCAGTTCTTC.

This rearrangement joins TRBV9 to TRBJ1-2; D gene uncertain. Germline CDR1 reads SGDLS; CDR2 reads YYNGEE. This CDR3 is built from 15 residues. The ends were cut back, 0 bases at V and 6 bases at J, with 15 bases in the middle. The CDR3 region has the DNA TGTGCCAGCAGCGTAGCGCAACAGCCTGGGGATGGCTACACCTTC. It specifies CASSVAQQPGDGYTF.

This chain joins TRBV7-9 and TRBJ2-3, with D uncertain. The CDR3 consists of 12 residues. Per the germline V gene, CDR1 is SEHNR and CDR2 is FQNEAQ (reference sequence). Trimming left V 5 bases short and J 7 bases short, with 10 bases between. CDR3 sequence (DNA): TGTGCCAGCAGCCCGAACGGTTATACGCAGTATTTT. Protein sequence: CASSPNGYTQYF.

The gene calls are TRBV2 and TRBJ1-2; D gene ambiguous. CDR1 is SNHLY and CDR2 is FYNNEI in the germline V gene. CDR3 length equals 13 residues. Trimming stripped 2 bases from V and 4 bases from J, with 8 bases between. DNA of the CDR3: TGTGCCAGCAGTGAAATGTGGGGCTATGGCTACACCTTC. Its translation is CASSEMWGYGYTF.

The chain is built from TRBV6-5 and TRBJ1-3, with D uncertain. The CDR3 length is 16 residues. Trimming left V 0 bases short and J 2 bases short, with 11 bases between. In germline, CDR1 is MNHEY, CDR2 SVGAGI. Written as DNA, the CDR3 is TGTGCCAGCAGTTACTCGTCTGGCGCAACTGGAAACACCATATATTTT. Protein: CASSYSSGATGNTIYF.

The rearrangement joins TRBV7-9 to TRBJ2-7, with 7 nucleotides matching TRBD1. The CDR3 runs to 15 residues. Unmatched junction bases numbered 8, after V lost 4 bases and J lost 2 bases. Germline assignment: CDR1 SEHNR and CDR2 FQNEAQ (reference sequence). The CDR3 DNA follows: TGTGCCAGCAGCTCGACGGGGACAGAACCCTACGAGCAGTACTTC. Translating it yields CASSSTGTEPYEQYF.

V and J are TRBV18 and TRBJ2-7; perhaps TRBD1 as D (5 bases). The CDR3 has 15 residues. Trimming left V 1 base short and J 2 bases short, with 12 bases between. Germline V gene sequence: CDR1 KGHSH, CDR2 LQKENI. In DNA, the CDR3 is TGTGCCAGCTCACCACTAGAGGACACCACCTACGAGCAGTACTTC. Encoded protein: CASSPLEDTTYEQYF.

The rearrangement uses TRBV11-2 and TRBJ2-4; 8 nucleotides agree with TRBD1. Germline V lookup: CDR1 SGHAT, CDR2 FQNNGV. This CDR3 contains 15 residues. V was clipped by 1 base and J by 13 bases; unmatched bases: 12. CDR3: CASSLGTGPTQPQYF. The CDR3 coding sequence is TGTGCCAGCAGCTTAGGGACAGGGCCCACTCAACCACAGTACTTC. The complete variable domain, with remaining parts taken from reference TRBV11-2 and TRBJ2-4, reads EAGVAQSPRYKIIEKRQSVAFWCNPISGHATLYWYQQILGQGPKLLIQFQNNGVVDDSQLPKDRFSAERLKGVDSTLKIQPAKLEDSAVYLCASSLGTGPTQPQYFGAGTRLSVL.

The chain joins TRBV25-1 to TRBJ1-2; D is ambiguous. Germline V CDR1 and CDR2: MGHDK, SYGVNS. Trimming took off 4 bases at V and 8 bases at J, with 14 bases between the two ends. The CDR3 is 13 amino acids. CDR3 region: CASSGPPSSGYTF. Written as DNA, the CDR3 is TGTGCCAGCAGTGGCCCTCCGAGTTCCGGCTACACCTTC.

V is TRBV4-1 and J is TRBJ1-1; no clear D. CDR3 length: 14 residues. The V end lost 0 bases, the J end lost 6 bases, and 11 bases lay between the germline ends. Germline values: CDR1 MGHRA, CDR2 YSYEKL. The CDR3 nucleotides are TGCGCCAGCAGCCAAGAACCCAGTAACGCTGAAGCTTTCTTT. Amino acid sequence: CASSQEPSNAEAFF.

The V call is TRBV21-1, the J call TRBJ2-2; whether TRBD1, the table's D call, matches the DNA was not checked. TRBV21-1 is assigned pseudogene status. This CDR3 spans 16 amino acids. The CDR3: CASSYGTGHNTGELFF. In DNA form, the CDR3 reads TGTGCCAGCAGCTATGGGACAGGACACAACACCGGGGAGCTGTTTTTT.

V usage is TRBV9 and J usage is TRBJ2-3; 10 positions match TRBD2. The CDR3 covers 20 residues. V lost 4 bases and J lost 2; bases outside the gene matches: 19. Germline V gene data show CDR1 as SGDLS and CDR2 as YYNGEE. The CDR3 nucleotides read TGTGCCAGCAGCCCCCTAGCTTGGGCACTAAGCGGGGGGGCCACAGATACGCAGTATTTT. Amino acid sequence: CASSPLAWALSGGATDTQYF.

The V gene is TRBV5-4, the J gene TRBJ2-7; 8 nucleotides match TRBD2. This CDR3 has 14 amino acids. Per the germline V gene, CDR1 is SGHNT and CDR2 is YYREEE (reference sequence). J gave up 2 bases and V 4 bases, and 5 bases lay outside the gene matches. CDR3 in amino acids: CASSRGGRAYEQYF. The CDR3 nucleotides read TGTGCCAGCAGCCGGGGGGGCAGAGCCTACGAGCAGTACTTC.

CDR3 loop: CATSKNASPSYGYTF. The CDR3 DNA sequence: TGTGCCACCAGCAAAAATGCGTCGCCCTCCTATGGCTACACCTTC. This chain links TRBV15 with TRBJ1-2, with D unclear. Germline CDR1 reads LNHNV; CDR2 reads YYDKDF (reference sequence). V was shortened by 4 bases and J by 4 bases, with 16 bases between the two germline ends. There are 15 residues in the CDR3.

The CDR3 reads CASSPRDLSYEQYF. Here the CDR3 DNA reads TGCGCCAGCAGCCCGAGAGACCTCTCCTACGAGCAGTACTTC. The chain has TRBV4-1 and TRBJ2-7, with D hard to call. Trimming removed 4 bases from V and 0 bases from J, with 10 bases in between. There are 14 residues in the CDR3. CDR1 MGHRA and CDR2 YSYEKL come from the germline V gene.

This clone is a singleton in its sample. The chain has TRBV19 and TRBJ2-7; no clear D gene. In germline, CDR1 is LNHDA, CDR2 SQIVND (reference sequence). V lost 5 bases and J lost 4, with 15 bases in between. The CDR3 contains 14 residues. The CDR3 loop reads CASSPRVLGYEQYF. The CDR3 DNA sequence: TGTGCCAGTAGTCCCCGGGTCCTTGGGTACGAGCAGTACTTC.

CDR3 DNA: TGTGCCAGCAGCCACCTGGGGGGCACAGATACGCAGTATTTT. This translates into CASSHLGGTDTQYF. The chain recombines TRBV7-3 with TRBJ2-3; D tentatively fits TRBD1 or TRBD2 (5 bases each). This CDR3 has 14 residues. Germline loops: CDR1 SGHTA, CDR2 FQGTGA. V lost 5 bases, J lost 1 base, and 10 bases lay in between.

DNA of the CDR3: TGCAGCGTTGAAGCCCATAGTCCGGAGACTAACTATGGCTACACCTTC. Protein: CSVEAHSPETNYGYTF. V usage is TRBV29-1 and J usage is TRBJ1-2, with unresolved D. The CDR3 has 16 residues. Looked up from germline, CDR1 is SQVTM and CDR2 is ANQGSEA. Trimming cost V 1 base and J 0 bases, with 15 bases left between them.

The rearrangement joins TRBV5-1 to TRBJ1-1; D uncertain. This CDR3 region has 13 residues. Trimming pared 1 base from V and 4 bases from J, leaving 8 bases between. Germline V gene lookup returns CDR1 SGHRS and CDR2 YFSETQ. The CDR3 DNA reads as TGCGCCAGCAGCTTGTCCGCGGGCACTGAAGCTTTCTTT. It specifies CASSLSAGTEAFF.

The genes are TRBV5-1 and TRBJ1-6, with D hard to call. The CDR3 contains 14 residues. V gave up 4 bases and J gave up 8 bases, with 13 bases separating them. Germline V gene data show CDR1 as SGHRS and CDR2 as YFSETQ. The CDR3 nucleotides are TGCGCCAGCAGCCCGGACCCGGGAGATTCACCCCTCCACTTT. Translated, it gives CASSPDPGDSPLHF.

This CDR3 is CASRGPSYEQYF. CDR3 DNA sequence: TGTGCCAGCAGGGGACCCTCCTACGAGCAGTACTTC. The genes are TRBV21-1 and TRBJ2-7. TRBV21-1 is shown as a pseudogene. This CDR3 spans 12 amino acids.